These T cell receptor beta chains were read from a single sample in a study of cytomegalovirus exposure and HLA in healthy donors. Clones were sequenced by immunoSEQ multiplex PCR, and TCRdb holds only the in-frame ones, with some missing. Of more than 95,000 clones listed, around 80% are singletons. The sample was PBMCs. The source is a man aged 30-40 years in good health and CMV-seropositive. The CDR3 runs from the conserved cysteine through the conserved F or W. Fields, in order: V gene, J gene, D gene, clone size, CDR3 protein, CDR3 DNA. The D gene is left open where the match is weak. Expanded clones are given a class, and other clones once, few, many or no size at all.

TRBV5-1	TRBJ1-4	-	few	CASSLDSSTNEKLFF	TGCGCCAGCAGCTTGGACAGTTCAACTAATGAAAAACTGTTTTTT
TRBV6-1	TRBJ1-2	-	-	CASRSSGDYGYTF	TGTGCCAGCAGGAGCTCAGGGGATTATGGCTACACCTTC
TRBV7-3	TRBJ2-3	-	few	CASSPTSREADTQYF	TGTGCCAGCAGCCCGACCTCCAGGGAAGCAGATACGCAGTATTTT
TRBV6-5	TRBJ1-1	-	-	CASQGMNTEAFF	TGTGCCAGCCAGGGTATGAACACTGAAGCTTTCTTT
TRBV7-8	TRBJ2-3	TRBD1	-	CASSMTGGRAHTDTQYF	TGTGCCAGCAGCATGACAGGGGGCCGGGCCCACACAGATACGCAGTATTTT
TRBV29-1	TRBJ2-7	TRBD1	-	CSVAGGLSPYEQYF	TGCAGCGTTGCAGGGGGCCTATCACCCTACGAGCAGTACTTC
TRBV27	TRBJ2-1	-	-	CASSFGRVYNEQFF	TGTGCCAGCAGTTTTGGGCGGGTCTACAATGAGCAGTTCTTC
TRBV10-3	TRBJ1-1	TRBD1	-	CAISERGQGVRNTEAFF	TGTGCCATCAGTGAGCGGGGACAGGGCGTAAGGAACACTGAAGCTTTCTTT
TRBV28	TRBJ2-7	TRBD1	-	CASSPSGPTGAYEQYF	TGTGCCAGCAGTCCTTCCGGCCCGACAGGGGCCTACGAGCAGTACTTC
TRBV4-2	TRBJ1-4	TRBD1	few	CASSQGSSGGWEKLFF	TGTGCCAGCAGCCAAGGATCATCAGGGGGCTGGGAAAAACTGTTTTTT
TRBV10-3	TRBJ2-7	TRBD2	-	CATIGREGFYEQYF	TGTGCCACAATAGGGCGGGAGGGCTTTTACGAGCAGTACTTC
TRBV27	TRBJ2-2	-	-	CASSPRGALNTGELFF	TGTGCCAGCAGTCCCCGGGGGGCTTTGAACACCGGGGAGCTGTTTTTT
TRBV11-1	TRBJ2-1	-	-	CASSPGLTENEQFF	TGTGCCAGCAGCCCCGGACTTACGGAAAATGAGCAGTTCTTC
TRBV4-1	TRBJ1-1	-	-	CASSRMGAEKAFF	TGCGCCAGCAGCCGGATGGGGGCCGAAAAAGCTTTCTTT
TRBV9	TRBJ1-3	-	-	CASSVGGGRGNTIYF	TGTGCCAGCAGCGTAGGAGGGGGTCGTGGGAACACCATATATTTT
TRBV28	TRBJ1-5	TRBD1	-	CASSTARTGVQPQHF	TGTGCCAGCAGTACCGCCCGGACAGGGGTTCAGCCCCAGCATTTT
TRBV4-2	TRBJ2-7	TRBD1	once	CASSQVSGQGYRGLDYEQYF	TGTGCCAGCAGCCAAGTTTCGGGACAGGGGTATCGTGGACTCGACTACGAGCAGTACTTC
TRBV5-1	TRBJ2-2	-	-	CASSYFTSDTGELFF	TGCGCCAGCAGCTATTTTACTTCGGACACCGGGGAGCTGTTTTTT
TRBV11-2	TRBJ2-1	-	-	CASSPDWANEQFF	TGTGCCAGCAGCCCGGACTGGGCAAATGAGCAGTTCTTC
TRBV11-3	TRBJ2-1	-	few	CASSHGGSYNEQFF	TGTGCCAGCAGCCACGGAGGTTCCTACAATGAGCAGTTCTTC
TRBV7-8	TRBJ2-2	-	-	CASSLLVSGTGELFF	TGTGCCAGCAGCCTCCTCGTCAGCGGCACCGGGGAGCTGTTTTTT
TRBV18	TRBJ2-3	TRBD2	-	CASSPFQREGSDTQYF	TGTGCCAGCTCCCCCTTCCAGCGGGAGGGCTCAGATACGCAGTATTTT
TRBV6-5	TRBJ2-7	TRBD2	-	CASSYSFASGIKQYF	TGTGCCAGCAGTTACTCTTTTGCTAGCGGGATAAAGCAGTACTTC
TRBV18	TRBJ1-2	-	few	CASSPNVLAAYGYTF	TGTGCCAGCTCACCAAACGTTCTGGCAGCGTATGGCTACACCTTC
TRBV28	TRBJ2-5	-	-	CASVGEPQGRRVETQYF	TGTGCCAGCGTAGGCGAACCACAGGGCAGAAGGGTTGAGACCCAGTACTTC
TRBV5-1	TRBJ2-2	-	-	CASSLVPSTGELFF	TGCGCCAGCAGCTTGGTCCCTAGCACCGGGGAGCTGTTTTTT
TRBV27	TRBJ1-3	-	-	CASSLGQGLGNTIYF	TGTGCCAGCAGTTTGGGGCAGGGCTTGGGAAACACCATATATTTT
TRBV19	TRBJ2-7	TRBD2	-	CASSGRTSGSYEQYF	TGTGCCAGTAGTGGAAGGACTAGCGGGAGCTACGAGCAGTACTTC
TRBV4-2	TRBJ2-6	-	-	CASSQGDRLSSGANVLTF	TGTGCCAGCAGCCAAGGAGACAGGCTGAGCTCTGGGGCCAACGTCCTGACTTTC
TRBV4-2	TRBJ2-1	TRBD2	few	CASSHPGGRGQNEQFF	TGTGCCAGCAGCCACCCAGGCGGGAGGGGACAAAATGAGCAGTTCTTC
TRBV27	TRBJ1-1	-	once	CASSYQGFRTEAFF	TGTGCCAGCAGTTATCAGGGTTTTAGGACTGAAGCTTTCTTT
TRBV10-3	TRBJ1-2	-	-	CAISVGLGYTF	TGTGCCATCAGTGTGGGGCTTGGATACACCTTC
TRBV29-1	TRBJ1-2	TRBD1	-	CSVGQGNYGYTF	TGCAGCGTGGGACAGGGGAACTATGGCTACACCTTC
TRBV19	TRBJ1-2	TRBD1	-	CASSIPRGPNYGYTF	TGTGCCAGTAGTATCCCAAGGGGGCCCAACTATGGCTACACCTTC
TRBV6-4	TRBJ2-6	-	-	CASSEGDSGANVLTF	TGTGCCAGCAGTGAAGGGGATTCTGGGGCCAACGTCCTGACTTTC